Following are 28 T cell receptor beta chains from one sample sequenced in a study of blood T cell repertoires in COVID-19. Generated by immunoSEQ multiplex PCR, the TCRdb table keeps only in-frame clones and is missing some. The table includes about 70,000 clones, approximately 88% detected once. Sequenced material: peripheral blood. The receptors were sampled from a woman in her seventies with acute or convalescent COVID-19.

CDR3 loop: CASSPEGVAYSGNTIYF. DNA of the CDR3: TGTGCCAGCAGTCCAGAGGGGGTGGCCTACTCTGGAAACACCATATATTTT. The chain has TRBV27 and TRBJ1-3, with D perhaps TRBD1 (6 bases). The CDR3 runs to 17 residues. Trimming stripped 5 bases from V and 0 bases from J, with 17 bases between. Germline assignment: CDR1 MNHEY and CDR2 SMNVEV (reference sequence).

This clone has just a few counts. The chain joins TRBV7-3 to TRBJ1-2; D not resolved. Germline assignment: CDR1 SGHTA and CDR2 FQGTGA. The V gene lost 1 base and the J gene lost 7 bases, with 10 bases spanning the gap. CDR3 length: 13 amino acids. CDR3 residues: CASSLNTGFGYTF. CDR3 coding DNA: TGTGCCAGCAGCTTAAATACGGGGTTTGGCTACACCTTC.

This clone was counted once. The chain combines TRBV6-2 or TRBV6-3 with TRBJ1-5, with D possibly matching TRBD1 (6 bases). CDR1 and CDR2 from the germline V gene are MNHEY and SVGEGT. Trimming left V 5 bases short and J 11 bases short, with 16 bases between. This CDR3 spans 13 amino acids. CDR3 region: CASSQGTPPTQHF. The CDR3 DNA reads TGTGCCAGCAGTCAAGGGACACCACCAACCCAGCATTTT.

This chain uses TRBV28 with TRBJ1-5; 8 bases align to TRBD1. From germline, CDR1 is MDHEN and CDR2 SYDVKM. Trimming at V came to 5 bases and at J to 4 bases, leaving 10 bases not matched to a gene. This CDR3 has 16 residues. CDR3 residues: CASSPGQGAGNQPQHF. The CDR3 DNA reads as TGTGCCAGCAGTCCAGGCCAGGGGGCAGGAAATCAGCCCCAGCATTTT.

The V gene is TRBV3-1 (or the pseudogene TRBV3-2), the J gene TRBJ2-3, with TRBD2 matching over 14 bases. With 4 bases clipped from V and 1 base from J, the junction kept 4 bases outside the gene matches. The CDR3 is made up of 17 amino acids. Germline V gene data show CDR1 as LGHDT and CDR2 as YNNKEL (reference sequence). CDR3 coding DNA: TGTGCCAGCAGCCCCGGACTAGCGGGAGGCCGCACAGATACGCAGTATTTT. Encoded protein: CASSPGLAGGRTDTQYF.

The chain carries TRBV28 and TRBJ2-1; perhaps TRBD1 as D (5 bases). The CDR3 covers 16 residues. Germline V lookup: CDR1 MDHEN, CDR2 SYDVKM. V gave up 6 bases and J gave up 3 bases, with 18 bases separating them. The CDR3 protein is CASRDRTSINYNEQFF. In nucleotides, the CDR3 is TGTGCCAGCAGAGATAGGACATCCATCAACTACAATGAGCAGTTCTTC.

CDR3 coding DNA: TGTGCCAGCAGCTTGGGGACAGTGGGCTATGGCTACACCTTC. Translating it yields CASSLGTVGYGYTF. The V gene is TRBV7-9, the J gene TRBJ1-2, with 7 bases lining up with TRBD1. With V trimmed by 3 bases and J by 4 bases, 5 bases remained unmatched. This CDR3 is built from 14 residues. The germline V gene encodes CDR1 SEHNR and CDR2 FQNEAQ (reference sequence). The variable domain in full, completed from reference TRBV7-9 and TRBJ1-2, reads DTGVSQNPRHKITKRGQNVTFRCDPISEHNRLYWYRQTLGQGPEFLTYFQNEAQLEKSRLLSDRFSAERPKGSFSTLEIQRTEQGDSAMYLCASSLGTVGYGYTFGSGTRLTVV.

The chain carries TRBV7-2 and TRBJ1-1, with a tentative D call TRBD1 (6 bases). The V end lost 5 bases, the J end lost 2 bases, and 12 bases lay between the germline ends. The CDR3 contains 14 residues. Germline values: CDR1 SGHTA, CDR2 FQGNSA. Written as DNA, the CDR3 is TGTGCCAGCAGCCTTACAGGGATTAACACTGAAGCTTTCTTT. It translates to CASSLTGINTEAFF.

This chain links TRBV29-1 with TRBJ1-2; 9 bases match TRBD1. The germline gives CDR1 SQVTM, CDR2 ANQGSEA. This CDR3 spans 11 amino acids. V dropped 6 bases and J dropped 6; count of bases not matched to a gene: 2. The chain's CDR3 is CSVGTGNGYTF. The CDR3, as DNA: TGCAGCGTCGGGACAGGGAATGGCTACACCTTC. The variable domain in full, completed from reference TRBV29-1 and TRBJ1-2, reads SAVISQKPSRDICQRGTSLTIQCQVDSQVTMMFWYRQQPGQSLTLIATANQGSEATYESGFVIDKFPISRPNLTFSTLTVSNMSPEDSSIYLCSVGTGNGYTFGSGTRLTVV.

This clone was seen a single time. CDR3 protein: CASSYLDRVYTEAFF. Written as DNA, the CDR3 is TGTGCCAGCAGCTACCTTGACAGGGTATACACTGAAGCTTTCTTT. V usage is TRBV5-4 and J usage is TRBJ1-1, with 7 positions matching TRBD1. V gave up 3 bases and J gave up 3 bases; unmatched junction bases: 8. CDR3 length: 15 residues. The germline CDR1 and CDR2 sequences are SGHNT and YYREEE (reference sequence).

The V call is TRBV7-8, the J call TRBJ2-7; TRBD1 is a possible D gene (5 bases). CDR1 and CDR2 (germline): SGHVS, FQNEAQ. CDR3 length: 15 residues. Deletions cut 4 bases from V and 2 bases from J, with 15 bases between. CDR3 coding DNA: TGTGCCAGCAGCTCGTCGCAGGGAATGACCTACGAGCAGTACTTC. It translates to CASSSSQGMTYEQYF. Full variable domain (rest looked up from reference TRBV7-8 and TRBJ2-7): GAGVSQSPRYKVAKRGQDVALRCDPISGHVSLFWYQQALGQGPEFLTYFQNEAQLDKSGLPSDRFFAERPEGSVSTLKIQRTQQEDSAVYLCASSSSQGMTYEQYFGPGTRLTVT.

CDR3 loop: CASSTSGYNEQFF. The CDR3 DNA sequence: TGTGCCAGTAGTACTAGCGGGTACAATGAGCAGTTCTTC. This chain links TRBV19 with TRBJ2-1; 8 bases agree with TRBD2. The junction had 0 bases not matched to a gene; V was cut back by 4 bases and J by 4 bases. From germline, CDR1 is LNHDA and CDR2 SQIVND (reference sequence). CDR3 length: 13 residues.

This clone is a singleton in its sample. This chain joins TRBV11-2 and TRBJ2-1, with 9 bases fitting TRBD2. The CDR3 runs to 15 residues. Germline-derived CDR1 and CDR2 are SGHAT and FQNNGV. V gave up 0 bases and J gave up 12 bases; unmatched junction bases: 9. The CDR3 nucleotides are TGTGCCAGCAGCTTAGACGGTCGGGGACTAGCCCTGCAGTTCTTC. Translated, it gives CASSLDGRGLALQFF.

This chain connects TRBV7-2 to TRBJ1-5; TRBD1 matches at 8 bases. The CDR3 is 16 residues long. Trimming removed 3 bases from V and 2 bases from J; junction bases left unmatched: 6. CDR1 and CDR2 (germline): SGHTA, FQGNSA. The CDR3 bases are TGTGCCAGCAGCTTCAACCAGGGGGCTGGCAATCAGCCCCAGCATTTT. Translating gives CASSFNQGAGNQPQHF.

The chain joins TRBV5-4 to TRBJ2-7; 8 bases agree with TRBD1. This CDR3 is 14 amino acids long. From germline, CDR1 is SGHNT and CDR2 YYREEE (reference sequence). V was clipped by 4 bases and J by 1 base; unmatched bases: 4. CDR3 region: CASSKRQGSYEQYF. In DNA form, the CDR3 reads TGTGCCAGCAGCAAACGACAGGGGTCCTACGAGCAGTACTTC.

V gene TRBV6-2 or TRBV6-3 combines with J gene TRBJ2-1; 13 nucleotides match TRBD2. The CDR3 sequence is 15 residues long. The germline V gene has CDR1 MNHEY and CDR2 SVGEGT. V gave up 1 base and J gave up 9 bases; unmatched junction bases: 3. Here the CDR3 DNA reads TGTGCCAGCAGTTACTGGACTAGCGGGAGTTTTGAGCAGTTCTTC. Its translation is CASSYWTSGSFEQFF.

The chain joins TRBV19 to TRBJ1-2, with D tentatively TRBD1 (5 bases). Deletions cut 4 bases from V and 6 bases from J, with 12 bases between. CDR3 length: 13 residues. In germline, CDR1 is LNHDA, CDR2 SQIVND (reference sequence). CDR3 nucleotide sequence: TGTGCCAGTAGTACCGGGGGGAGAGATGGCTACACCTTC. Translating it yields CASSTGGRDGYTF.

DNA of the CDR3: TGTGCCAGCAGTATGATGGACAGGGCCATGGATGAGCAGTTCTTC. Residues: CASSMMDRAMDEQFF. The chain combines TRBV28 with TRBJ2-1; 8 bases map to TRBD1. The CDR3 totals 15 residues. Germline-derived CDR1 and CDR2 are MDHEN and SYDVKM. After removal of 5 bases from V and 8 bases from J, the junction contained 11 bases not matched to a gene. Filled out from reference TRBV28 and TRBJ2-1, the complete variable domain reads DVKVTQSSRYLVKRTGEKVFLECVQDMDHENMFWYRQDPGLGLRLIYFSYDVKMKEKGDIPEGYSVSREKKERFSLILESASTNQTSMYLCASSMMDRAMDEQFFGPGTRLTVL.

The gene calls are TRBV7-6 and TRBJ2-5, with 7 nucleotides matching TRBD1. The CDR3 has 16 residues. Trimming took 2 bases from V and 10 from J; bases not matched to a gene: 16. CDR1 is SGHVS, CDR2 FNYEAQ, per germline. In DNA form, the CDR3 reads TGTGCCAGCAGCTTATCTCACAGGGGACGCCAGAGGGGCCAGTACTTC. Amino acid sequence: CASSLSHRGRQRGQYF.

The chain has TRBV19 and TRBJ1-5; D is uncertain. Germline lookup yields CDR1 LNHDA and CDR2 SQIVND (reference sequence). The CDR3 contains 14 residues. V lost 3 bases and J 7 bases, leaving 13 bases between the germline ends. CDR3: CASSISRGTQPQHF. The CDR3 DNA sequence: TGTGCCAGTAGTATTAGTCGGGGTACCCAGCCCCAGCATTTT.

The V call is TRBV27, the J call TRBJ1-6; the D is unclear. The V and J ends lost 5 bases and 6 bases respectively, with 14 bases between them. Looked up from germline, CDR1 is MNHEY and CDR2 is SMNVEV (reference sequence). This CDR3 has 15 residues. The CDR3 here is CASSPDKRGNSPLHF. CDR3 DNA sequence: TGTGCCAGCAGTCCAGATAAACGGGGTAATTCACCCCTCCACTTT.

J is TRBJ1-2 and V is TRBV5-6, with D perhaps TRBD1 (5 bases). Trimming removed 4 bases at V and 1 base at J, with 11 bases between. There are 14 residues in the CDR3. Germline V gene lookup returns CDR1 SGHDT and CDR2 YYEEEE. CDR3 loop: CASSPYDSNYGYTF. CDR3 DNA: TGTGCCAGCAGCCCTTACGACAGTAACTATGGCTACACCTTC.

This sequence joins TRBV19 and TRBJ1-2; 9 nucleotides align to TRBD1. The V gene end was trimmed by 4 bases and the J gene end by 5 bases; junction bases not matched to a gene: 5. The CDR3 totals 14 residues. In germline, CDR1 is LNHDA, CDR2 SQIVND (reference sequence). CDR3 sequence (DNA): TGTGCCAGTAGTAGGGACAGGGAGAGTTATGGCTACACCTTC. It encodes CASSRDRESYGYTF.

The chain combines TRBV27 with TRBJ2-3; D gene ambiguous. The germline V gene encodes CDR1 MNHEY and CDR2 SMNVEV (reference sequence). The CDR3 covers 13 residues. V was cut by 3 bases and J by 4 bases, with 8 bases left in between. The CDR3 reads CASSFSRSDTQYF. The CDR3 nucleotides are TGTGCCAGCAGTTTTTCTAGGTCAGATACGCAGTATTTT.

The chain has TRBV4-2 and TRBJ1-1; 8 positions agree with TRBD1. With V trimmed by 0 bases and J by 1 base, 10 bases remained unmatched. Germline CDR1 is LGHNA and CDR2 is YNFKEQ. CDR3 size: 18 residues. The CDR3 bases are TGTGCCAGCAGCCAAGATGGAGCAGGGGGCTTGGGGAACACTGAAGCTTTCTTT. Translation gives CASSQDGAGGLGNTEAFF.

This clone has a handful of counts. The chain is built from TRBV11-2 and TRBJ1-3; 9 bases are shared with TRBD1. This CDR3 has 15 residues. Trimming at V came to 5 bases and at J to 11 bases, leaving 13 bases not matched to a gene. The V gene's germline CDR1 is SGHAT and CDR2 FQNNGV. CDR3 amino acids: CASSPGQGGGYAIYF. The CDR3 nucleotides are TGTGCCAGCAGCCCGGGACAGGGAGGGGGCTACGCCATATATTTT.

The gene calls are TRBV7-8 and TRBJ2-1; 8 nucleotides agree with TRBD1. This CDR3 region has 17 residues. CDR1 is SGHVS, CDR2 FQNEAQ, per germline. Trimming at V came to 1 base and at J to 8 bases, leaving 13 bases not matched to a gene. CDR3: CASSLVSRTGLGDEQFF. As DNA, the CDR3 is TGTGCCAGCAGCTTAGTATCGAGGACAGGGCTAGGGGATGAGCAGTTCTTC.

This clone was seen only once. CDR3 nucleotide sequence: TGCAGCGTTGAATTAGGGTCCGGGGATGAAAAACTGTTTTTT. Translation: CSVELGSGDEKLFF. V gene TRBV29-1 combines with J gene TRBJ1-4; D unclear. CDR3 length: 14 residues. Germline values: CDR1 SQVTM, CDR2 ANQGSEA. Trimming left V 2 bases short and J 6 bases short, with 13 bases between.